What follows is one T cell receptor beta chain and its context. This entry comes from a study of control samples from healthy donors and cancer patients. Clones were read by immunoSEQ multiplex PCR, and TCRdb kept only the in-frame ones, dropping some. Among 150,000 to 200,000 clones listed, approximately 86% were seen once. V was clipped by 1 base and J by 0 bases, with 13 bases between them. CDR1 and CDR2 from the germline V gene are MGHRA and YSYEKL. The CDR3 is 17 amino acids. What was sequenced was blood. The source is a man between 18 and 29 years old in good health. The chain carries TRBV4-1 and TRBJ2-1; tentative D call: TRBD2 (5 bases). In nucleotides, the CDR3 is TGCGCCAGCAGCCAAGTTCCGGGGTCCAGCTCCTACAATGAGCAGTTCTTC. Protein sequence: CASSQVPGSSSYNEQFF.